This TCR beta chain was observed in a study of PD-L1 blockade in urothelial cancer. Study summary: Prior regimens of chemotherapy numbered 0 to 3 per patient. Typically, measured as a median, blood samples had 141,255 T cells.

The time point denotes: peripheral blood 6 weeks after treatment start. Patients were living with locally advanced or metastatic urothelial carcinoma. CDR3 size: 13 residues. Germline CDR1 is MNHNS and CDR2 is SASEGT. Deletions cut 7 bases from V and 6 bases from J, with 12 bases between. Clones were sequenced by immunoSEQ multiplex PCR, and TCRdb holds only the in-frame ones, with some missing. Counted here are more than 95,000 clones, around 86% occurring once; the ten biggest clones make up 2.4%. The material sequenced was PBMCs, taken around atezolizumab (anti-PD-L1) treatment. The source of this sequence is a man in his fifties or sixties with urothelial cancer. This chain connects TRBV6-1 to TRBJ1-4; no clear D gene. The CDR3 reads CASMRGFHEKLFF. The DNA for the CDR3 is TGTGCCAGCATGCGAGGATTTCATGAAAAACTGTTTTTT.